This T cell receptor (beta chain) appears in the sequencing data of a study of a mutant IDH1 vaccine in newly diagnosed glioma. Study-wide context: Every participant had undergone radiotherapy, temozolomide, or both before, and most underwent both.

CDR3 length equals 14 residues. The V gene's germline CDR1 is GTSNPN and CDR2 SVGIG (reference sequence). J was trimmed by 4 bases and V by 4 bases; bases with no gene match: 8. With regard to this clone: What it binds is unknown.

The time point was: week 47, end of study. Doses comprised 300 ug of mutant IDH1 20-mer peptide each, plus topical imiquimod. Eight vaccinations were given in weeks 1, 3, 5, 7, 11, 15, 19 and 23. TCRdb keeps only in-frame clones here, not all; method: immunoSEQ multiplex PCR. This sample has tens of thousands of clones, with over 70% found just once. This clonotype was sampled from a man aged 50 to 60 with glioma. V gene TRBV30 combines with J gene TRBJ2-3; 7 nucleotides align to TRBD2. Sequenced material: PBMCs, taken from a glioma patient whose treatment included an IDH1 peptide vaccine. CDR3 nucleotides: TGTGCCTGGACCCGACGGGAGGCCCCAGATACGCAGTATTTT. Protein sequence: CAWTRREAPDTQYF.